The next 12 T cell receptor beta chains were all read from a single sample in a study of radiation and T cells in renal cell carcinoma. The repertoire was sequenced with immunoSEQ multiplex PCR; TCRdb's copy has only in-frame clones and lacks some. The sample has over 60,000 clones, over 80% seen once. Documented time point: blood 4 weeks post-SBRT, at nephrectomy. Treatment described: 15 Gy SBRT to primary tumor, nephrectomy 4 weeks later. Sequenced here: blood, sampled from a patient whose treatment included radiotherapy and nephrectomy. The source is an older woman with renal cell carcinoma.

The V gene is TRBV28, the J gene TRBJ1-4; D is unresolved. The CDR3 has 15 amino acids. Germline-derived CDR1 and CDR2 are MDHEN and SYDVKM. Trimming took off 2 bases at V and 3 bases at J, with 10 bases between the two ends. The CDR3: CASSLVAAPNEKLFF. As DNA, the CDR3 is TGTGCCAGCAGTTTAGTAGCAGCACCTAATGAAAAACTGTTTTTT. Drawing the rest from reference TRBV28 and TRBJ1-4, the complete variable domain is DVKVTQSSRYLVKRTGEKVFLECVQDMDHENMFWYRQDPGLGLRLIYFSYDVKMKEKGDIPEGYSVSREKKERFSLILESASTNQTSMYLCASSLVAAPNEKLFFGSGTQLSVL.

This chain joins TRBV7-3 and TRBJ2-1, with unresolved D. Per the germline V gene, CDR1 is SGHTA and CDR2 is FQGTGA. V was trimmed by 2 bases and J by 9 bases, leaving 14 bases between them. The CDR3 spans 14 residues. CDR3 DNA: TGTGCCAGCAGCTTATTCCCCGATGTGGCTGAGCAGTTCTTC. Its translation is CASSLFPDVAEQFF.

The chain carries TRBV5-1 and TRBJ1-5; maybe TRBD1 (5 bases). CDR1 and CDR2 from the germline V gene are SGHRS and YFSETQ. V was shortened by 4 bases and J by 5 bases, with 13 bases between the two germline ends. The CDR3 covers 14 residues. The chain's CDR3 is CASSRSGGYQPQHF. The CDR3 bases are TGCGCCAGCAGCCGCTCGGGGGGTTATCAGCCCCAGCATTTT.

The chain links TRBV15 to TRBJ2-2; unclear D gene. In germline, CDR1 is LNHNV, CDR2 YYDKDF (reference sequence). V was shortened by 0 bases and J by 6 bases, with 8 bases between the two germline ends. This CDR3 region has 14 residues. This chain's CDR3 is CATSRDRSSGELFF. CDR3 DNA: TGTGCCACCAGCAGAGATCGGAGCTCCGGGGAGCTGTTTTTT.

The rearrangement links TRBV4-3 to TRBJ2-5; TRBD1 or TRBD2 may be the D gene (5 bases each). This CDR3 region has 15 residues. Trimming shortened V by 0 bases and J by 4 bases, and 12 bases separated the two germline ends. CDR1 and CDR2 from the germline V gene are LGHNA and YSLEER. In DNA form, the CDR3 reads TGCGCCAGCAGCCAAGATGGGACGACAGCAGAGACCCAGTACTTC. The encoded protein is CASSQDGTTAETQYF.

The genes are TRBV6-5 and TRBJ2-3; D might be TRBD1 or TRBD2, each matching 5 bases. This CDR3 has 13 amino acids. Trimming removed 7 bases from V and 3 bases from J, with 11 bases in between. Germline loops: CDR1 MNHEY, CDR2 SVGAGI. In DNA form, the CDR3 reads TGTGCCAGCATCGGGACGGATACAGATACGCAGTATTTT. Protein product: CASIGTDTDTQYF.

The V gene is TRBV9, the J gene TRBJ2-7; weak D call: TRBD1 (6 bases). The CDR3 is 15 amino acids. Germline V gene sequence: CDR1 SGDLS, CDR2 YYNGEE. V lost 1 base and J 0 bases, leaving 11 bases between the germline ends. The DNA of the CDR3 is TGTGCCAGCAGCGTATCCACAGGGACCTCCTACGAGCAGTACTTC. Its translation: CASSVSTGTSYEQYF. Using reference TRBV9 and TRBJ2-7 for the parts outside the CDR3, the full variable domain is DSGVTQTPKHLITATGQRVTLRCSPRSGDLSVYWYQQSLDQGLQFLIQYYNGEERAKGNILERFSAQQFPDLHSELNLSSLELGDSALYFCASSVSTGTSYEQYFGPGTRLTVT.

This chain uses TRBV4-1 with TRBJ2-7; 10 nucleotides agree with TRBD2. There are 17 residues in the CDR3. Per germline, CDR1 MGHRA and CDR2 YSYEKL. Unmatched junction bases numbered 11, after V lost 0 bases and J lost 6 bases. The CDR3 reads CASSQEGLAGVPREQYF. The CDR3 bases are TGCGCCAGCAGCCAAGAGGGCCTAGCGGGGGTTCCTCGCGAGCAGTACTTC.

This sequence joins TRBV7-3 and TRBJ2-3, with 7 bases aligning to TRBD2. The CDR3 contains 16 residues. Looked up from germline, CDR1 is SGHTA and CDR2 is FQGTGA. V gave up 4 bases and J gave up 0 bases; unmatched junction bases: 7. The CDR3 spells CASSSRAGSSTDTQYF. The CDR3 region has the DNA TGTGCCAGCAGCTCTCGAGCGGGGAGTAGCACAGATACGCAGTATTTT.

The rearrangement joins TRBV14 to TRBJ2-5; D could derive from TRBD1 or TRBD2 (5 bases each). The V end lost 2 bases, the J end lost 2 bases, and 21 bases lay between the germline ends. Per the germline V gene, CDR1 is SGHDN and CDR2 is FVKESK. The CDR3 extends over 18 amino acids. CDR3 in DNA: TGTGCCAGCAGCCAATTAGCCGGGACCTTCCTGTCTCAAGAGACCCAGTACTTC. Encoded protein: CASSQLAGTFLSQETQYF. Based on the CDR3 plus reference TRBV14 and TRBJ2-5, the full variable domain is EAGVTQFPSHSVIEKGQTVTLRCDPISGHDNLYWYRRVMGKEIKFLLHFVKESKQDESGMPNNRFLAERTGGTYSTLKVQPAELEDSGVYFCASSQLAGTFLSQETQYFGPGTRLLVL.

The chain carries TRBV5-4 and TRBJ1-5, with 8 positions matching TRBD1. CDR1 is SGHNT, CDR2 YYREEE, per germline (reference sequence). The CDR3 runs to 15 residues. V lost 0 bases to trimming and J lost 4 bases; unmatched junction nucleotides: 3. The CDR3 spells CASSLGQGLNQPQHF. In DNA form, the CDR3 reads TGTGCCAGCAGCTTGGGACAGGGGTTAAATCAGCCCCAGCATTTT.

The rearrangement uses TRBV7-8 and TRBJ2-7; 12 positions agree with TRBD2. V gave up 1 base and J gave up 1 base; unmatched junction bases: 2. Germline V gene data show CDR1 as SGHVS and CDR2 as FQNEAQ. The CDR3 length is 16 residues. CDR3 loop: CASSLELAGGSYEQYF. The CDR3 region has the DNA TGTGCCAGCAGCTTAGAGCTAGCGGGGGGGTCCTACGAGCAGTACTTC.